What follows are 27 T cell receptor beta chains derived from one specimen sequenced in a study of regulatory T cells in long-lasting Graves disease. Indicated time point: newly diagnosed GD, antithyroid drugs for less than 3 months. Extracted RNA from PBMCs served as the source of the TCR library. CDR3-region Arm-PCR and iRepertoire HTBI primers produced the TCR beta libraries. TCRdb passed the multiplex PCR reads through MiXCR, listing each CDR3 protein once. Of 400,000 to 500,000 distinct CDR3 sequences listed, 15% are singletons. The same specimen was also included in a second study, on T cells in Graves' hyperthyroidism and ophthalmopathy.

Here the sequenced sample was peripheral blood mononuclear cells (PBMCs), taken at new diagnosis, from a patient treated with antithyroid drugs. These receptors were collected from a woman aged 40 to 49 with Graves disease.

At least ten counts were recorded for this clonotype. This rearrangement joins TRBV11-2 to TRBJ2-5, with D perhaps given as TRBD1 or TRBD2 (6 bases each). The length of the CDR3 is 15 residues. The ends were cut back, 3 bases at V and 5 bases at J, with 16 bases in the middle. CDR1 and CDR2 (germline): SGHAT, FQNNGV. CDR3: CASSLDSGGGETQYF. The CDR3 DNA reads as TGTGCCAGCAGCTTGGATAGCGGAGGGGGGGAGACCCAGTACTTC.

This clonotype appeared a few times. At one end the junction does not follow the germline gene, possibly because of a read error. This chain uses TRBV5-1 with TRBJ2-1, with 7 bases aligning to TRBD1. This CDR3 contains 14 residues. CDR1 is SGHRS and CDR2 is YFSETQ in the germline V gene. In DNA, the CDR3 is TGCGCCAGCAGCTTGGGGGACAGAAGCAATGAGCGGTTCTTC. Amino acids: CASSLGDRSNERFF. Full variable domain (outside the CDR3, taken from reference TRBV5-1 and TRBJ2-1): KAGVTQTPRYLIKTRGQQVTLSCSPISGHRSVSWYQQTPGQGLQFLFEYFSETQRNKGNFPGRFSGRQFSNSRSEMNVSTLELGDSALYLCASSLGDRSNERFFGPGTRLTVL.

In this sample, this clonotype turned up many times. The CDR3: CASRRKGQAVYNEQFF. CDR3 bases: TGTGCCAGCAGGAGAAAGGGACAGGCGGTATACAATGAGCAGTTCTTC. The J gene is TRBJ2-1, the V gene TRBV2, with 8 bases aligning to TRBD1. The length of the CDR3 is 16 residues. CDR1 and CDR2 from the germline V gene are SNHLY and FYNNEI. With V trimmed by 6 bases and J by 4 bases, 11 bases remained unmatched.

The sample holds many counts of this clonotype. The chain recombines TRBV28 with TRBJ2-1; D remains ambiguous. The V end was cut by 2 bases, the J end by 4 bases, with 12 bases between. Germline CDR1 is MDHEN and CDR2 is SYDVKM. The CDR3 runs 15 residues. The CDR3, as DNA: TGTGCCAGCAGTTTACCGGGCTACCTTTACAATGAGCAGTTCTTC. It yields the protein CASSLPGYLYNEQFF.

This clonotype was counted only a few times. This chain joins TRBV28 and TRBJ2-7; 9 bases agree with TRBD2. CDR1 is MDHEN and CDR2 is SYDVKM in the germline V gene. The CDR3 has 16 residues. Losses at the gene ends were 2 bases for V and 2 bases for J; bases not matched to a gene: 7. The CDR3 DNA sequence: TGTGCCAGCAGTTTAGAGCCCCTAGCGGGACCCTACGAGCAGTACTTC. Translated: CASSLEPLAGPYEQYF.

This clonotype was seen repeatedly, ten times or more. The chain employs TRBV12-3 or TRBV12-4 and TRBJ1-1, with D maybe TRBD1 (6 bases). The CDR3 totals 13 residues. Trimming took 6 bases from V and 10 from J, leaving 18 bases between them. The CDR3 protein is CASRPRTAGVAFF. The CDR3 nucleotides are TGTGCCAGCAGGCCCCGGACCGCAGGGGTAGCTTTCTTT.

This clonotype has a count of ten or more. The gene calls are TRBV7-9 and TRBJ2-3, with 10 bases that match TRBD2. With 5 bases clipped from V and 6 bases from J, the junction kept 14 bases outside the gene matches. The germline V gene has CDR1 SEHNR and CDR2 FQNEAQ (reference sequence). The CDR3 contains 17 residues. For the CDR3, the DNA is TGTGCCAGCAGCCCATGGACTAGCGGTCCAAGGGAGGATACGCAGTATTTT. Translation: CASSPWTSGPREDTQYF.

CDR3 in DNA: TGCGCCAGCTACGCTGATACTTTTCCGGGACAGGGGCTAAAAGGGTCCTACAATGAGCAGTTCTTC. It yields the protein CASYADTFPGQGLKGSYNEQFF. The chain has TRBV5-1 and TRBJ2-1; 10 bases match TRBD1. V shed 7 bases and J 1 base; nucleotides not matched to a gene: 26. Germline CDR1 is SGHRS and CDR2 is YFSETQ. This CDR3 is built from 22 residues.

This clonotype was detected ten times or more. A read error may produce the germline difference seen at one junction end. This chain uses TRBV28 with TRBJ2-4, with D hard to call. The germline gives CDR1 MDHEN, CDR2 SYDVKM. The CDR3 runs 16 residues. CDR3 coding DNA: TGTGCCAGCAGAAGAGATCCCAGGATGGCCAAAAACATTCAGTGCTTC. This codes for CASRRDPRMAKNIQCF. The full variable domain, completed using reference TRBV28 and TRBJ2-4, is DVKVTQSSRYLVKRTGEKVFLECVQDMDHENMFWYRQDPGLGLRLIYFSYDVKMKEKGDIPEGYSVSREKKERFSLILESASTNQTSMYLCASRRDPRMAKNIQCFGAGTRLSVL.

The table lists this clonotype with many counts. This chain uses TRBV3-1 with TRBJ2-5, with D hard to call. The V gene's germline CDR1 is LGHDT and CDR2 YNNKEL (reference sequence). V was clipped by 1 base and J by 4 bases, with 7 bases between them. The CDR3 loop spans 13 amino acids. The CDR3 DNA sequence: TGTGCCAGCAGCCAAGGGGTTCTAGAGACCCAGTACTTC. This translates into CASSQGVLETQYF.

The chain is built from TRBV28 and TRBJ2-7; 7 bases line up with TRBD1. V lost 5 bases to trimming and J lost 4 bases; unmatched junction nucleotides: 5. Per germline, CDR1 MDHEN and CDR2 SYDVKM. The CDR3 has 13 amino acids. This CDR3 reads CASSAYRGYEQYF. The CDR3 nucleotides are TGTGCCAGCAGTGCGTACAGGGGTTACGAGCAGTACTTC.

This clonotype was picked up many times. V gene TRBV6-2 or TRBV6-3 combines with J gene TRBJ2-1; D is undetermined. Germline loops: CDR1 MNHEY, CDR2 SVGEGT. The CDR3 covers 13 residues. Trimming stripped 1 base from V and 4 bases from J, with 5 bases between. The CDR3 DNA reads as TGTGCCAGCAGTTACTACCCGTACAATGAGCAGTTCTTC. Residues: CASSYYPYNEQFF.

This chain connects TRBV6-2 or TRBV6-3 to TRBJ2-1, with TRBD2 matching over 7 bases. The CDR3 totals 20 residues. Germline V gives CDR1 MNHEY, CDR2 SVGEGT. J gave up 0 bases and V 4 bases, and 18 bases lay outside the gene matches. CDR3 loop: CASSLYPPLADSNSYNEQFF. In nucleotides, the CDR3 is TGTGCCAGCAGTTTATACCCACCCCTAGCGGACTCCAACTCCTACAATGAGCAGTTCTTC.

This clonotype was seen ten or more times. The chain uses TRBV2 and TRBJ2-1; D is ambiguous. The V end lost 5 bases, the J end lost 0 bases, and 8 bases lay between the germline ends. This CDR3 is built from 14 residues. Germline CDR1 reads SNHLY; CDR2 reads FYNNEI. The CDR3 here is CASSPGPSYNEQFF. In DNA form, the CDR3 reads TGTGCCAGCAGTCCCGGGCCCTCCTACAATGAGCAGTTCTTC. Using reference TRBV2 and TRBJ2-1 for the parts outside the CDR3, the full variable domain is EPEVTQTPSHQVTQMGQEVILRCVPISNHLYFYWYRQILGQKVEFLVSFYNNEISEKSEIFDDQFSVERPDGSNFTLKIRSTKLEDSAMYFCASSPGPSYNEQFFGPGTRLTVL.

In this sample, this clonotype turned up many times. CDR3 DNA: TGTGCCAGCAGCTTAGCGCACCAGCAAGAGACCCAGTACTTC. This translates into CASSLAHQQETQYF. The chain carries TRBV7-2 and TRBJ2-5; D not certain. This CDR3 is 14 amino acids long. Germline values: CDR1 SGHTA, CDR2 FQGNSA. Trimming cost V 0 bases and J 2 bases, with 7 bases left between them.

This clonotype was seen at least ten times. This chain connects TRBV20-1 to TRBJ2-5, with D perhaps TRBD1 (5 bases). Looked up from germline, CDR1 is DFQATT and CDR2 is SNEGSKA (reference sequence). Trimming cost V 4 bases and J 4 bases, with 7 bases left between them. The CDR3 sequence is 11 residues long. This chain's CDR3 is CSATGLETQYF. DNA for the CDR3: TGCAGTGCTACAGGGTTAGAGACCCAGTACTTC.

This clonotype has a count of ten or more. The CDR3 nucleotides are TGTGCCAGCAGCCTCGGGACTCCTTTCGGTACGCAGTATTTT. Translation gives CASSLGTPFGTQYF. The chain combines TRBV11-1 with TRBJ2-3; perhaps TRBD2 as D (6 bases). The CDR3 is 14 residues long. Germline V gene sequence: CDR1 SGHAT, CDR2 FQDESV (reference sequence). V was cut by 5 bases and J by 8 bases, with 17 bases left in between.

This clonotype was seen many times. CDR3 amino acids: CASTSRSPYEQYF. The CDR3 DNA follows: TGTGCCAGCACCTCTAGGAGCCCCTACGAGCAGTACTTC. This chain links TRBV28 with TRBJ2-7; no clear D gene. Trimming took 7 bases from V and 2 from J, leaving 12 bases between them. Germline lookup yields CDR1 MDHEN and CDR2 SYDVKM. The length of the CDR3 is 13 residues.

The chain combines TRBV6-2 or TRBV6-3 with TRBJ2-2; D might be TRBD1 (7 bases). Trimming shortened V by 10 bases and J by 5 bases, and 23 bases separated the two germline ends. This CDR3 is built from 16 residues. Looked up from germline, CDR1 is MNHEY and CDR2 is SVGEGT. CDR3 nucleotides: TGTGCCACCTCATTTGAGCCAGGGGGAGGAACCGGGGAGCTGTTTTTT. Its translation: CATSFEPGGGTGELFF.

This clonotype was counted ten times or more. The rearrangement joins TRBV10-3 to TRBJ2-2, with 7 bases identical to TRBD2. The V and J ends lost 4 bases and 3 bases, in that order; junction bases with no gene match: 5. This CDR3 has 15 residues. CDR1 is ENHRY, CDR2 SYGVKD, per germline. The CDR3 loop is CAISVRETDTGELFF. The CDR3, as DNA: TGTGCCATCAGTGTGCGGGAGACCGACACCGGGGAGCTGTTTTTT.

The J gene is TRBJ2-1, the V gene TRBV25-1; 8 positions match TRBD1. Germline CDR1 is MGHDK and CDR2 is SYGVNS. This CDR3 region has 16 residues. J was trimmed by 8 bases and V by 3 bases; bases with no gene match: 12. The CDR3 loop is CASSDSSGTGYDEQFF. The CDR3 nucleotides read TGTGCCAGCAGTGATTCCTCCGGGACAGGTTATGATGAGCAGTTCTTC.

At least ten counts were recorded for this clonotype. CDR3 nucleotides: TGTGCCAGCAGCGGAAGCCAGGGGTATGAAAAACTGTTTTTT. Translating gives CASSGSQGYEKLFF. This rearrangement joins TRBV2 to TRBJ1-4; D might be TRBD1 (6 bases). Trimming removed 6 bases from V and 6 bases from J, with 14 bases in between. The CDR3 spans 14 residues. Germline values: CDR1 SNHLY, CDR2 FYNNEI.

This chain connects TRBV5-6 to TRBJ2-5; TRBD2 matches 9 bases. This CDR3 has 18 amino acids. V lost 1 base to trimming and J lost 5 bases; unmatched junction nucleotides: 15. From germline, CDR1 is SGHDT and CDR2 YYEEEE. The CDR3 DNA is TGTGCCAGCAGCTTGATTGGAGTGCGGGAGGGCCGAATGGAGACCCAGTACTTC. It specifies CASSLIGVREGRMETQYF.

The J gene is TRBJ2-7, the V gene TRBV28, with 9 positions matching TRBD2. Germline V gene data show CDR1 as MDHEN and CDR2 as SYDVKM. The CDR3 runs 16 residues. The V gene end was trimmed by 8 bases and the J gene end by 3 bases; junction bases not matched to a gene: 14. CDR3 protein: CASGSAASGNLYEQYF. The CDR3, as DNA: TGTGCCAGCGGTTCTGCCGCTAGCGGGAATCTCTACGAGCAGTACTTC.

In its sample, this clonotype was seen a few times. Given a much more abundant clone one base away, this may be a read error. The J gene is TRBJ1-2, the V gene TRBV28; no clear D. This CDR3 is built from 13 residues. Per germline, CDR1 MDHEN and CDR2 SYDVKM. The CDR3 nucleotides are TGTGCCAGCAGTTCCTGGACCGGAGGTGGCTACGCCTTC. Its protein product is CASSSWTGGGYAF.

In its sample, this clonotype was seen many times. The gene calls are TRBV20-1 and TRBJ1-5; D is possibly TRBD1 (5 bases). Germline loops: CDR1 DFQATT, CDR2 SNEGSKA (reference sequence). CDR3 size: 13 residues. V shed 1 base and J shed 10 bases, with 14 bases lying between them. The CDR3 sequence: CSARAGTDRPQHF. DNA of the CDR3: TGCAGTGCTAGAGCCGGGACGGACCGTCCCCAGCATTTT.

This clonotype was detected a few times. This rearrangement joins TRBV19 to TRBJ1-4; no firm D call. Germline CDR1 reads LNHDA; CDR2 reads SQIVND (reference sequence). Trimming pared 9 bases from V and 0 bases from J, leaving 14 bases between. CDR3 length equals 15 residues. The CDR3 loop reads CASQPVDATNEKLFF. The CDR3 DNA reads TGTGCCAGCCAACCTGTGGACGCAACTAATGAAAAACTGTTTTTT.